Shown below are 25 T cell receptor beta chains from a single sample sequenced in a study of CD8+ T cells in alopecia areata. Documented treatment: oral pan-JAK inhibitor, 5-10 mg twice daily. Once RNA had been extracted, it was reverse transcribed into cDNA to act as the sequencing template. Sequenced by immunoSEQ multiplex PCR; TCRdb stores in-frame clones only, minus some. This repertoire shows 150,000 to 200,000 clones, roughly 64% found once; its top ten account for 5.5% to 6%. Sequenced material: CD4+ T cells sorted from blood, taken at week 24, from a patient treated with tofacitinib. Receptor source: a human donor with alopecia areata.

This chain links TRBV2 with TRBJ2-5; perhaps TRBD1 as D (6 bases). The CDR3 runs to 13 residues. V was pared by 8 bases and J by 5 bases, with 15 bases between. Germline CDR1 SNHLY, CDR2 FYNNEI. The DNA for the CDR3 is TGTGCCAGCTCAAGGACAGAGTGGGAGACCCAGTACTTC. Translating gives CASSRTEWETQYF.

The V gene is TRBV30, the J gene TRBJ2-5; 7 nucleotides agree with TRBD1. The CDR3 runs to 13 residues. The V and J ends lost 4 bases and 4 bases, in that order; junction bases with no gene match: 6. Germline V gene data show CDR1 as GTSNPN and CDR2 as SVGIG (reference sequence). The CDR3 reads CAWTRTGGETQYF. The CDR3, as DNA: TGTGCCTGGACCCGGACAGGTGGAGAGACCCAGTACTTC.

The chain combines TRBV7-2 with TRBJ2-5; TRBD2 aligns across 9 bases. The germline V gene has CDR1 SGHTA and CDR2 FQGNSA. This CDR3 spans 13 amino acids. V lost 1 base and J lost 7; bases outside the gene matches: 1. The CDR3 DNA reads as TGTGCCAGCAGCTTAGGCGGGGGGGCGACCCAGTACTTC. It codes for CASSLGGGATQYF.

The rearrangement links TRBV28 to TRBJ2-3; no clear D. Trimming cost V 1 base and J 7 bases, with 6 bases left between them. The germline CDR1 and CDR2 sequences are MDHEN and SYDVKM. CDR3 size: 12 residues. The CDR3 spells CASSLYLNTQYF. The CDR3 nucleotides are TGTGCCAGCAGTTTATATTTGAATACGCAGTATTTT.

The chain has TRBV27 and TRBJ2-7; the match to TRBD2 covers 10 bases. This CDR3 has 16 amino acids. Germline CDR1 reads MNHEY; CDR2 reads SMNVEV (reference sequence). V was pared by 5 bases and J by 1 base, with 8 bases of the junction left unmatched. CDR3 sequence: CASSPGTSGDSYEQYF. The DNA of the CDR3 is TGTGCCAGCAGTCCAGGAACTAGCGGGGATTCCTACGAGCAGTACTTC.

The chain employs TRBV29-1 and TRBJ1-2; D remains unclear. This CDR3 region has 16 residues. From germline, CDR1 is SQVTM and CDR2 ANQGSEA. V was trimmed by 4 bases and J by 0 bases, leaving 18 bases between them. CDR3 protein: CSVGPPDIPSNYGYTF. The CDR3, as DNA: TGCAGCGTTGGCCCCCCCGACATACCGTCTAACTATGGCTACACCTTC.

The rearrangement links TRBV30 to TRBJ1-2; 10 positions agree with TRBD1. The V segment lost 3 bases and the J segment 3 bases; nucleotides outside the gene matches: 1. From germline, CDR1 is GTSNPN and CDR2 SVGIG (reference sequence). CDR3 size: 13 residues. This CDR3 reads CAWRGQGDYGYTF. Here the CDR3 DNA reads TGTGCCTGGAGAGGACAGGGGGACTATGGCTACACCTTC.

This clone turned up a few times. This CDR3 is also generated by other DNA sequences in the sample. The J gene is TRBJ1-2, the V gene TRBV7-2; 7 nucleotides align to TRBD1. The J segment lost 7 bases and the V segment lost 1 base, leaving 3 bases of the junction unmatched. This CDR3 is 13 amino acids long. Germline V gene lookup returns CDR1 SGHTA and CDR2 FQGNSA. The CDR3 loop is CASSLDRGGGYTF. The DNA of the CDR3 is TGTGCCAGCAGCTTAGACAGGGGAGGTGGCTACACCTTC.

The chain is built from TRBV7-6 and TRBJ2-3, with 8 nucleotides matching TRBD1. CDR3 length: 16 amino acids. V gave up 6 bases and J gave up 1 base; unmatched junction bases: 9. CDR1 and CDR2 from the germline V gene are SGHVS and FNYEAQ. The CDR3 DNA follows: TGTGCCAGCAGTTCCACAGGGGGACGGGGCACAGATACGCAGTATTTT. This codes for CASSSTGGRGTDTQYF.

This clone was seen more than once but under ten times. The chain recombines TRBV14 with TRBJ2-7; 7 nucleotides match TRBD2. The length of the CDR3 is 16 residues. V shed 2 bases and J 0 bases; nucleotides not matched to a gene: 7. CDR1 is SGHDN and CDR2 is FVKESK in the germline V gene. CDR3 amino acids: CASSQYGGTSSYEQYF. Here the CDR3 DNA reads TGTGCCAGCAGCCAATACGGGGGGACGAGCTCCTACGAGCAGTACTTC.

The chain is built from TRBV5-1 and TRBJ2-3; the match to TRBD2 covers 7 bases. This CDR3 has 15 amino acids. V gave up 3 bases and J gave up 3 bases; unmatched junction bases: 7. Germline assignment: CDR1 SGHRS and CDR2 YFSETQ. The CDR3 bases are TGCGCCAGCAGCTCGAACAGCGGGATGACAGATACGCAGTATTTT. This translates into CASSSNSGMTDTQYF.

J is TRBJ1-2 and V is TRBV15; no firm D call. Trimming removed 0 bases from V and 3 bases from J, with 2 bases in between. The CDR3 loop spans 12 amino acids. Looked up from germline, CDR1 is LNHNV and CDR2 is YYDKDF (reference sequence). The CDR3 DNA reads as TGTGCCACCAGCAGAGATCACTATGGCTACACCTTC. Translated, it gives CATSRDHYGYTF.

V is TRBV14 and J is TRBJ1-2; possible D gene TRBD1, 5 bases. The CDR3 is 14 amino acids. Trimming left V 0 bases short and J 2 bases short, with 7 bases between. Germline lookup yields CDR1 SGHDN and CDR2 FVKESK. CDR3: CASSQDRGNYGYTF. The CDR3 nucleotides read TGTGCCAGCAGCCAAGATAGGGGCAACTATGGCTACACCTTC.

V usage is TRBV7-2 and J usage is TRBJ2-5, with no clear D. Deletions cut 3 bases from V and 2 bases from J, with 7 bases between. The V gene's germline CDR1 is SGHTA and CDR2 FQGNSA. The CDR3 covers 13 residues. CDR3 nucleotide sequence: TGTGCCAGCAGCTTGATCGGACAAGAGACCCAGTACTTC. This translates into CASSLIGQETQYF.

The J gene is TRBJ1-1, the V gene TRBV7-2, with 9 bases aligning to TRBD1. Germline V CDR1 and CDR2: SGHTA, FQGNSA. Losses at the gene ends were 2 bases for V and 8 bases for J; bases not matched to a gene: 6. The CDR3 is 14 amino acids. Here the CDR3 reads CASSLSTGTGEAFF. The CDR3 region has the DNA TGTGCCAGCAGCTTATCTACCGGGACAGGGGAAGCTTTCTTT.

The J gene is TRBJ2-2, the V gene TRBV7-7, with D unclear. Germline assignment: CDR1 SSHAT and CDR2 FNYEAQ (reference sequence). Deletions cut 2 bases from V and 2 bases from J, with 6 bases between. There are 14 residues in the CDR3. The CDR3 nucleotides are TGTGCCAGCAGCTTATCACTAAACACCGGGGAGCTGTTTTTT. Translating gives CASSLSLNTGELFF.

This clone appeared a few times. The chain joins TRBV5-1 to TRBJ2-2, with D tentatively TRBD1 (6 bases). Germline V lookup: CDR1 SGHRS, CDR2 YFSETQ. V was cut by 2 bases and J by 4 bases, with 12 bases left in between. This CDR3 has 15 amino acids. CDR3 nucleotides: TGCGCCAGCAGCTTAGGCCAGGGGTTCACCGGGGAGCTGTTTTTT. Translated, it gives CASSLGQGFTGELFF. The complete variable domain, with remaining parts taken from reference TRBV5-1 and TRBJ2-2, reads KAGVTQTPRYLIKTRGQQVTLSCSPISGHRSVSWYQQTPGQGLQFLFEYFSETQRNKGNFPGRFSGRQFSNSRSEMNVSTLELGDSALYLCASSLGQGFTGELFFGEGSRLTVL.

The chain has TRBV7-3 and TRBJ1-6, with TRBD1 matching over 7 bases. J gave up 7 bases and V 5 bases, and 5 bases lay outside the gene matches. The CDR3 extends over 14 amino acids. CDR1 SGHTA and CDR2 FQGTGA come from the germline V gene. The CDR3 DNA reads TGTGCCAGCAGCCAGGGGACAGCCAATTCACCCCTCCACTTT. This translates into CASSQGTANSPLHF. The full variable domain, its missing parts supplied by reference TRBV7-3 and TRBJ1-6, is GAGVSQTPSNKVTEKGKYVELRCDPISGHTALYWYRQSLGQGPEFLIYFQGTGAADDSGLPNDRFFAVRPEGSVSTLKIQRTERGDSAVYLCASSQGTANSPLHFGNGTRLTVT.

This clone came up a few times. This chain uses TRBV25-1 with TRBJ2-1; TRBD2 might be the D (5 bases). Trimming cost V 7 bases and J 4 bases, with 20 bases left between them. The CDR3 length is 16 residues. The germline CDR1 and CDR2 sequences are MGHDK and SYGVNS. The CDR3 region has the DNA TGTGCCAGCACCGACGGACGGAGGCTTTATTACAATGAGCAGTTCTTC. It is translated as CASTDGRRLYYNEQFF.

The rearrangement uses TRBV18 and TRBJ1-1; D ambiguous. V was clipped by 5 bases and J by 4 bases, with 8 bases between them. CDR1 is KGHSH and CDR2 is LQKENI in the germline V gene. The CDR3 is 12 residues long. CDR3 nucleotide sequence: TGTGCCAGCTCAGGGTCGGGCACTGAAGCTTTCTTT. Its protein product is CASSGSGTEAFF.

This rearrangement joins TRBV6-1 to TRBJ1-1; no clear D gene. Germline CDR1 MNHNS, CDR2 SASEGT. V gave up 2 bases and J gave up 4 bases, with 8 bases separating them. This CDR3 has 13 residues. CDR3 in DNA: TGTGCCAGCAGTGAACGGTGGACCACTGAAGCTTTCTTT. Its protein product is CASSERWTTEAFF.

This chain uses TRBV7-2 with TRBJ2-7; 7 bases match TRBD1. The CDR3 length is 14 residues. CDR1 is SGHTA and CDR2 is FQGNSA in the germline V gene. Germline trimming cut 4 bases from V and 6 bases from J; bases unmatched to any gene: 9. The CDR3 nucleotides are TGTGCCAGCAGCTCCGACGGACAGGCGCCCGAGCAGTACTTC. The encoded protein is CASSSDGQAPEQYF.

This clone occurred a few times. The V call is TRBV4-2, the J call TRBJ2-3, with D perhaps matching TRBD1 (5 bases). V was clipped by 1 base and J by 8 bases, with 16 bases between them. This CDR3 is built from 15 residues. Per germline, CDR1 LGHNA and CDR2 YNFKEQ. DNA for the CDR3: TGTGCCAGCAGCCAAGGGGGCCAGGGTTTTGGTACGCAGTATTTT. Translated: CASSQGGQGFGTQYF.

The chain has TRBV28 and TRBJ2-5; the match to TRBD2 covers 8 bases. The V gene end was trimmed by 4 bases and the J gene end by 5 bases; junction bases not matched to a gene: 27. Germline values: CDR1 MDHEN, CDR2 SYDVKM. This CDR3 region has 21 residues. This CDR3 is CASSYPTLRESTSGAGETQYF. CDR3 in DNA: TGTGCCAGCAGTTACCCTACTCTGCGGGAATCTACTAGCGGAGCTGGGGAGACCCAGTACTTC.

The chain employs TRBV7-2 and TRBJ1-6, with D perhaps matching TRBD1 (6 bases). V was shortened by 2 bases and J by 10 bases, with 15 bases between the two germline ends. CDR1 is SGHTA, CDR2 FQGNSA, per germline. This CDR3 region has 15 residues. CDR3 nucleotide sequence: TGTGCCAGCAGCTTAACGGGGGGGGGCCGGTCACCCCTCCACTTT. This sequence encodes CASSLTGGGRSPLHF.